The text below deals with one T cell receptor (beta chain). Germline V gives CDR1 MDHEN, CDR2 SYDVKM. This CDR3 comprises 13 residues. Trimming took 4 bases from V and 0 from J, leaving 4 bases between them. These data come from a study of blood T cell repertoires in COVID-19. Study context: The origin of the acute and convalescent COVID-19 samples was the United States, Italy and Spain. T cells, B-cell-depleted T cells, or PBMCs provided the cDNA or gDNA that served as material.

As handled by the study authors: It was from reference gene primer amplification that nucleated cell counts were estimated. Data came from immunoSEQ multiplex PCR; TCRdb stores just in-frame clones and leaves some out. V, J and clone size were drawn from that table, and D and trimming were deduced from the DNA. The sample records 78,000 or so clones, roughly 86% being singletons. V and J are TRBV28 and TRBJ1-3; D is ambiguous. The sequenced material came from peripheral blood. The origin of this receptor is a woman aged 45-65 years with acute or convalescent COVID-19. The CDR3 sequence: CASSYSSGNTIYF. CDR3 nucleotides: TGTGCCAGCAGTTACTCCTCTGGAAACACCATATATTTT.